This is a list of T cell receptor beta chains from one sample in a study of T cells in Graves' hyperthyroidism and ophthalmopathy. TCRdb recomputed calls from the multiplex PCR reads with MiXCR, one row per CDR3 protein. Among under 400,000 distinct CDR3 sequences listed, over 10% were seen once. Sequencing was performed on blood. These receptors came from a woman younger than 30 with Graves' hyperthyroidism. Both conserved end residues are part of each CDR3. Fields, in order: CDR3 protein, CDR3 DNA, D gene, clone size, V gene, J gene. The D gene is left open where the match is weak. Not every row has a clone size; where given, it reads once, few, many or a size class.

CDR3aa: CASSLIGALNTEAFF
CDR3nt: TGTGCCAGCAGCTTAATAGGGGCTTTGAACACTGAAGCTTTCTTT
d_gene: .
abundance: few
v_gene: TRBV5-8
j_gene: TRBJ1-1

CDR3aa: CSASRGLWEGAETQYF
CDR3nt: TGCAGTGCTAGTAGGGGTTTGTGGGAGGGTGCGGAGACCCAGTACTTC
d_gene: TRBD2
abundance: many
v_gene: TRBV20-1
j_gene: TRBJ2-5

CDR3aa: CSASRDYGYTF
CDR3nt: TGCAGTGCTAGCCGAGACTATGGCTACACCTTC
d_gene: .
abundance: .
v_gene: TRBV20-1
j_gene: TRBJ1-2

CDR3aa: CASSPQGLEGEPQHF
CDR3nt: TGTGCCAGCAGCCCACAGGGTTTGGAAGGGGAGCCCCAGCATTTT
d_gene: .
abundance: many
v_gene: TRBV7-2
j_gene: TRBJ1-5

CDR3aa: CSARNDMNTEAFF
CDR3nt: TGCAGTGCTAGGAATGATATGAACACTGAAGCTTTCTTT
d_gene: .
abundance: many
v_gene: TRBV20-1
j_gene: TRBJ1-1

CDR3aa: CASSLGQNQGAGNTGELFF
CDR3nt: TGTGCCAGCAGCTTAGGCCAGAACCAGGGGGCCGGGAACACCGGGGAGCTGTTTTTT
d_gene: TRBD1
abundance: .
v_gene: TRBV7-3
j_gene: TRBJ2-2

CDR3aa: CASRTAGLSAFF
CDR3nt: TGTGCCAGTCGGACGGCTGGATTGTCGGCTTTCTTT
d_gene: .
abundance: many
v_gene: TRBV19
j_gene: TRBJ1-1

CDR3aa: CASSHGLGGETQYF
CDR3nt: TGTGCCAGCAGCCACGGGCTGGGGGGAGAGACCCAGTACTTC
d_gene: .
abundance: many
v_gene: TRBV7-2
j_gene: TRBJ2-5

CDR3aa: CASSPDRGTYNSPLHF
CDR3nt: TGTGCCAGCTCCCCCGACAGGGGGACGTATAATTCACCCCTCCACTTT
d_gene: TRBD1
abundance: many
v_gene: TRBV18
j_gene: TRBJ1-6

CDR3aa: CASSFSILNTEAFF
CDR3nt: TGTGCCAGCAGCTTCTCCATACTGAACACTGAAGCTTTCTTT
d_gene: .
abundance: many
v_gene: TRBV7-8
j_gene: TRBJ1-1

CDR3aa: CASSWSGRSNQPQHF
CDR3nt: TGTGCCAGCAGTTGGTCCGGACGGAGCAATCAGCCCCAGCATTTT
d_gene: .
abundance: few
v_gene: TRBV12-3/TRBV12-4
j_gene: TRBJ1-5

CDR3aa: CASSPGGLARSYEQYF
CDR3nt: TGTGCCAGCAGTCCCGGGGGACTAGCGAGGTCCTACGAGCAGTACTTC
d_gene: TRBD2
abundance: many
v_gene: TRBV28
j_gene: TRBJ2-7

CDR3aa: CSARDLGTGVHEQYF
CDR3nt: TGCAGTGCTAGAGATCTCGGGACAGGGGTCCACGAGCAGTACTTC
d_gene: TRBD1
abundance: few
v_gene: TRBV20-1
j_gene: TRBJ2-7

CDR3aa: CASSLGGQGMTEAFF
CDR3nt: TGTGCCAGCAGCCTAGGAGGTCAGGGAATGACTGAAGCTTTCTTT
d_gene: .
abundance: many
v_gene: TRBV7-9
j_gene: TRBJ1-1

CDR3aa: CASSLSGQGGANVLTF
CDR3nt: TGCGCCAGCAGCCTGTCGGGACAGGGAGGGGCCAACGTCCTGACTTTC
d_gene: TRBD1
abundance: .
v_gene: TRBV5-1
j_gene: TRBJ2-6

CDR3aa: CASSQSGLADNLAKNIQYF
CDR3nt: TGCGCCAGCAGCCAATCGGGACTAGCGGATAATCTAGCCAAAAACATTCAGTACTTC
d_gene: TRBD2
abundance: many
v_gene: TRBV4-1
j_gene: TRBJ2-4

CDR3aa: CSASWREKLFF
CDR3nt: TGCAGTGCTAGTTGGAGGGAAAAACTGTTTTTT
d_gene: .
abundance: few
v_gene: TRBV20-1
j_gene: TRBJ1-4

CDR3aa: CASSRSQELNQPQHF
CDR3nt: TGTGCCAGCAGCCGCTCCCAGGAACTAAATCAGCCCCAGCATTTT
d_gene: .
abundance: few
v_gene: TRBV7-9
j_gene: TRBJ1-5

CDR3aa: CASEGGEGGTNEKLFF
CDR3nt: TGTGCCAGCGAAGGGGGCGAGGGTGGAACTAATGAAAAACTGTTTTTT
d_gene: TRBD1
abundance: .
v_gene: TRBV6-5
j_gene: TRBJ1-4

CDR3aa: CASSYGLAGTTGELFF
CDR3nt: TGTGCCAGCAGCTACGGGCTAGCGGGCACCACCGGGGAGCTGTTTTTT
d_gene: TRBD2
abundance: many
v_gene: TRBV11-2
j_gene: TRBJ2-2

CDR3aa: CASRENAGRISYNEQFF
CDR3nt: TGTGCCAGTCGAGAAAATGCGGGACGCATCTCGTACAATGAGCAGTTCTTC
d_gene: .
abundance: .
v_gene: TRBV6-1
j_gene: TRBJ2-1

CDR3aa: CASSERPIQPQHF
CDR3nt: TGTGCCAGCAGTGAAAGGCCAATTCAGCCCCAGCATTTT
d_gene: .
abundance: many
v_gene: TRBV2
j_gene: TRBJ1-5

CDR3aa: CASSFGGQQHF
CDR3nt: TGTGCCAGCAGTTTTGGGGGGCAGCAGCATTTT
d_gene: .
abundance: many
v_gene: TRBV12-3/TRBV12-4
j_gene: TRBJ1-5

CDR3aa: CASSCTPGTRRETQYF
CDR3nt: TGTGCCAGCAGCTGTACTCCCGGGACCCGGCGAGAGACCCAGTACTTC
d_gene: .
abundance: .
v_gene: TRBV6-2/TRBV6-3
j_gene: TRBJ2-5

CDR3aa: CSARMRGGSYNEQFF
CDR3nt: TGCAGTGCTAGAATGCGGGGAGGGAGCTACAATGAGCAGTTCTTC
d_gene: TRBD2
abundance: few
v_gene: TRBV20-1
j_gene: TRBJ2-1

CDR3aa: CATSWVSYEQYF
CDR3nt: TGTGCCACCTCGTGGGTCTCCTACGAGCAGTACTTC
d_gene: .
abundance: few
v_gene: TRBV6-1
j_gene: TRBJ2-7

CDR3aa: CSARAFWERAHNSPFHF
CDR3nt: TGCAGTGCTAGAGCTTTTTGGGAGAGGGCTCATAATTCACCCTTCCACTTT
d_gene: .
abundance: .
v_gene: TRBV20-1
j_gene: TRBJ1-6

CDR3aa: CASSSTRMKTQYF
CDR3nt: TGTGCCAGCAGTTCAACTCGGATGAAGACCCAGTACTTC
d_gene: .
abundance: many
v_gene: TRBV27
j_gene: TRBJ2-5

CDR3aa: CASSQDGAHGREQFF
CDR3nt: TGTGCCAGCAGCCAAGATGGGGCCCACGGACGTGAGCAGTTCTTC
d_gene: .
abundance: few
v_gene: TRBV14
j_gene: TRBJ2-1

CDR3aa: CSCRSAGDYGYTF
CDR3nt: TGCAGTTGCAGGTCGGCAGGGGACTATGGCTACACCTTC
d_gene: .
abundance: many
v_gene: TRBV20-1
j_gene: TRBJ1-2

CDR3aa: CASSEQGAMNTEAFF
CDR3nt: TGTGCCAGCAGTGAACAGGGGGCGATGAACACTGAAGCTTTCTTT
d_gene: TRBD1
abundance: many
v_gene: TRBV6-1
j_gene: TRBJ1-1

CDR3aa: CASSQPKASRLSGNTIYF
CDR3nt: TGCGCCAGCAGCCAACCCAAGGCCTCGCGGCTCTCTGGAAACACCATATATTTT
d_gene: .
abundance: few
v_gene: TRBV4-1
j_gene: TRBJ1-3

CDR3aa: CASSSFRGAGTRELFF
CDR3nt: TGTGCCAGCAGCTCCTTCAGGGGGGCTGGCACCAGGGAGCTGTTTTTT
d_gene: .
abundance: .
v_gene: TRBV27
j_gene: TRBJ2-2

CDR3aa: CASSSLLRGPTKAKNIQYF
CDR3nt: TGTGCCAGCAGCTCCCTTTTGCGAGGGCCAACTAAAGCCAAAAACATTCAGTACTTC
d_gene: .
abundance: many
v_gene: TRBV3-1
j_gene: TRBJ2-4

CDR3aa: CASSPGLAIREQYF
CDR3nt: TGTGCCAGCAGTCCCGGACTAGCGATACGCGAGCAGTACTTC
d_gene: TRBD2
abundance: many
v_gene: TRBV27
j_gene: TRBJ2-7